The 5 T cell receptor beta chains in this list originate from one sample, sequenced in a study of blood T cell repertoires in COVID-19. Assay used: immunoSEQ multiplex PCR; TCRdb lists only in-frame clones, some missing. The table includes 99,000 or so clones, approximately 88% detected once. Source material: peripheral blood. All receptors derive from a man aged 55 to 70 with acute or convalescent COVID-19.

This clone appeared once. The gene calls are TRBV5-1 and TRBJ1-1; weak D call: TRBD1 (5 bases). The CDR3 runs 15 residues. Looked up from germline, CDR1 is SGHRS and CDR2 is YFSETQ. V gave up 2 bases and J gave up 7 bases, with 18 bases separating them. Written as DNA, the CDR3 is TGCGCCAGCAGCTTCTACCTGGACAACACAAATGAAGCTTTCTTT. Encoded protein: CASSFYLDNTNEAFF.

V usage is TRBV28 and J usage is TRBJ1-6, with D unclear. Looked up from germline, CDR1 is MDHEN and CDR2 is SYDVKM. The CDR3 consists of 14 residues. V lost 1 base, J lost 3 bases, and 4 bases lay in between. The CDR3 DNA is TGTGCCAGCAGTTTATCCGGCTATAATTCACCCCTCCACTTT. Amino acid sequence: CASSLSGYNSPLHF.

This chain joins TRBV5-1 and TRBJ1-1; a weak D match, TRBD1 (5 bases). The CDR3 totals 14 residues. V lost 4 bases and J 4 bases, leaving 14 bases between the germline ends. Germline-derived CDR1 and CDR2 are SGHRS and YFSETQ. The chain's CDR3 is CASSPEGMGTEAFF. DNA of the CDR3: TGCGCCAGCAGCCCGGAGGGGATGGGCACTGAAGCTTTCTTT.

The J gene is TRBJ2-5, the V gene TRBV14; TRBD2 aligns across 12 bases. CDR3 length equals 16 residues. V lost 1 base, J lost 5 bases, and 5 bases stayed unmatched. The germline gives CDR1 SGHDN, CDR2 FVKESK. The CDR3 reads CASSQGATSGSETQYF. The CDR3 DNA is TGTGCCAGCAGCCAAGGGGCGACTAGCGGGAGTGAGACCCAGTACTTC. Together with reference TRBV14 and TRBJ2-5, the CDR3 gives the full variable domain: EAGVTQFPSHSVIEKGQTVTLRCDPISGHDNLYWYRRVMGKEIKFLLHFVKESKQDESGMPNNRFLAERTGGTYSTLKVQPAELEDSGVYFCASSQGATSGSETQYFGPGTRLLVL.

The V call is TRBV11-2, the J call TRBJ2-3; TRBD1 might be the D (6 bases). CDR1 and CDR2 from the germline V gene are SGHAT and FQNNGV. V lost 5 bases, J lost 8 bases, and 26 bases lay in between. The CDR3 has 17 residues. CDR3 sequence reads: CASSLRPGTPPEGTQYF. CDR3 nucleotide sequence: TGTGCCAGCAGCCTAAGGCCCGGGACACCGCCCGAGGGTACGCAGTATTTT. The full variable domain, completed using reference TRBV11-2 and TRBJ2-3, is EAGVAQSPRYKIIEKRQSVAFWCNPISGHATLYWYQQILGQGPKLLIQFQNNGVVDDSQLPKDRFSAERLKGVDSTLKIQPAKLEDSAVYLCASSLRPGTPPEGTQYFGPGTRLTVL.